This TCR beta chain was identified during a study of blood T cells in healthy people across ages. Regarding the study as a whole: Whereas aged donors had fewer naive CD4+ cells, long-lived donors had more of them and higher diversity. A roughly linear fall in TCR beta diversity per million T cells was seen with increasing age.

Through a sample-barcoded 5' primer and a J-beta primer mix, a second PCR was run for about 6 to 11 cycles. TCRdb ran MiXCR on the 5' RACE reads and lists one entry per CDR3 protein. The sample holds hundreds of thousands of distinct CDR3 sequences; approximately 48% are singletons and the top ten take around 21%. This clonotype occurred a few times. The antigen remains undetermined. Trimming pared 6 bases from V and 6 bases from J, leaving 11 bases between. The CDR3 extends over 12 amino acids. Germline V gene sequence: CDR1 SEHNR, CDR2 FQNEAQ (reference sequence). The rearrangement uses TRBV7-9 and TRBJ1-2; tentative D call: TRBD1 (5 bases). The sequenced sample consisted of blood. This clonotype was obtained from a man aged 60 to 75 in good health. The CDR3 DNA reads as TGTGCCAGCAGTCCCTCGGGGGATGGCTACACCTTC. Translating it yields CASSPSGDGYTF. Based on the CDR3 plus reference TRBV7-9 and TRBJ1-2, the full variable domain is DTGVSQNPRHKITKRGQNVTFRCDPISEHNRLYWYRQTLGQGPEFLTYFQNEAQLEKSRLLSDRFSAERPKGSFSTLEIQRTEQGDSAMYLCASSPSGDGYTFGSGTRLTVV.